This T cell receptor (beta chain) was found in a study of low-dose radiotherapy and immunotherapy resistance in tumors. Background on the study: Individuals in Cohort 2 had 1 Gy per fraction every two weeks, adding up to 13 Gy over 26 weeks.

Time point in this sample: before trial treatment. Nivolumab, ipilimumab, aspirin, low-dose cyclophosphamide and low-dose radiotherapy were given to donors. Both TCRalpha and TCRbeta chains were reverse transcribed with V-gene-specific primers. PCR amplification of the TCRs was performed with Phusion for 20 PCR cycles, and it relied on a constant-region primer together with a V-primer adapter. In TCRdb, the reads were re-called with MiXCR into one record per CDR3 protein. Among almost 40,000 distinct CDR3 sequences listed, 31% were seen once. This clonotype occurred many times. The CDR3 covers 15 residues. Germline V gene sequence: CDR1 SGHAT, CDR2 FQNNGV. Trimming stripped 0 bases from V and 4 bases from J, with 11 bases between.

The chain employs TRBV11-2 and TRBJ2-3; D is uncertain. The sequence came from a male donor with gallbladder cancer. Sequencing used PBMCs, obtained before treatment. In DNA form, the CDR3 reads TGTGCCAGCAGCTTAGATCGAAACATTCCAGATACGCAGTATTTT. Translation: CASSLDRNIPDTQYF.